This record covers a single T cell receptor (beta chain). The sample originates from a study of T cell responses to AZD1222 COVID-19 vaccine. Sequenced by immunoSEQ multiplex PCR; TCRdb stores in-frame clones only, minus some. Here the sample spans 250,000 or so clones, 93% being singletons. This receptor was identified in an adult in good health. This specimen consisted of peripheral blood, obtained on day 0 of AZD1222 vaccination.

The CDR3 region is CASSLRPGAGELFF. The CDR3 DNA reads as TGTGCCAGCAGCCTTCGCCCGGGGGCCGGGGAGCTGTTTTTT. The chain recombines TRBV7-2 with TRBJ2-2; D is possibly TRBD2 (6 bases). Trimming pared 5 bases from V and 6 bases from J, leaving 13 bases between. Germline CDR1 and CDR2: SGHTA and FQGNSA. The CDR3 length is 14 residues.